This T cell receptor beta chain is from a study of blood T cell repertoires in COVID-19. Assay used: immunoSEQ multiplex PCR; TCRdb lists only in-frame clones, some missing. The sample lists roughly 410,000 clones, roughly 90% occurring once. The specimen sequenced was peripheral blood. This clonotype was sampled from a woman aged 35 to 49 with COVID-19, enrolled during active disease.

The CDR3 coding sequence is TGCGCCAGCAGTCCCCCAGGGGACGGCTACACCTTC. Amino acid sequence: CASSPPGDGYTF. This chain links TRBV23-1 with TRBJ1-2; D possibly corresponds to TRBD1 (6 bases). TRBV23-1 is treated as an ORF (open reading frame) with a function not yet certain. The CDR3 totals 12 residues. Trimming shortened V by 4 bases and J by 8 bases, and 11 bases separated the two germline ends.